A selection of T cell receptor beta chains follows, all from one sample in a study of blood T cell repertoires in COVID-19. Data came from immunoSEQ multiplex PCR; TCRdb stores just in-frame clones and leaves some out. The profile shows over 100,000 clones, roughly 80% of them singletons. Sequencing used peripheral blood. The source of these receptors is a human donor in a cohort sampled during active COVID-19. Both conserved end residues are part of each CDR3. A D gene is named only where the DNA matches it firmly. The listing skips clone size in some rows; elsewhere it reads once, few, many or a size class.

v_gene,d_gene,j_gene,abundance,CDR3nt,CDR3aa
TRBV6-2/TRBV6-3,TRBD1,TRBJ2-7,-,TGTGCCAGCAGTTACCGGACAGGCTCCTACGAGCAGTACTTC,CASSYRTGSYEQYF
TRBV30,-,TRBJ1-3,-,TGTGCCTGGAGTTCCGGGACTGGCTTTCGCACCATATATTTT,CAWSSGTGFRTIYF
TRBV15,TRBD1,TRBJ2-7,few,TGTGCCACCAGCAGAGGGGGACAGGGGTCCTACGAGCAGTACTTC,CATSRGGQGSYEQYF
TRBV4-1,TRBD1,TRBJ2-3,few,TGCGCCAGCAGCCATGATGGGACAGGGTGGGAGGCAGATACGCAGTATTTT,CASSHDGTGWEADTQYF
TRBV14,TRBD2,TRBJ2-3,-,TGTGCCAGCAGCCTTCTAGCGGGGGCTAGCACAGATACGCAGTATTTT,CASSLLAGASTDTQYF
TRBV4-1,-,TRBJ2-3,-,TGCGCCAGCAGCCCTCAGCGGCGGGTTATTAGCACAGATACGCAGTATTTT,CASSPQRRVISTDTQYF
TRBV11-3,-,TRBJ2-3,-,TGTGCCAGCAGCTTATACTTTGCAGATACGCAGTATTTT,CASSLYFADTQYF
TRBV7-2,-,TRBJ1-2,-,TGTGCCAGCAGCTTAATAGAACAGAGCTATGGCTACACCTTC,CASSLIEQSYGYTF
TRBV29-1,TRBD1,TRBJ2-5,-,TGCAGCGTTCCCGGGACAGTTGAAGGGGAGACCCAGTACTTC,CSVPGTVEGETQYF
TRBV7-2,TRBD2,TRBJ2-7,-,TGTGCCAGCAGCTTAGCGGTAGCGGGTCCCCCCTACGAGCAGTACTTC,CASSLAVAGPPYEQYF
TRBV19,-,TRBJ1-1,-,TGTGCCAGTAGTATCGGCGCAAGCCGGGGAGCTTTCTTT,CASSIGASRGAFF
TRBV7-9,-,TRBJ1-1,-,TGTGCCAGCAGCCCGGGGGAAAGGACTGAAGCTTTCTTT,CASSPGERTEAFF
TRBV6-5,TRBD1,TRBJ1-5,-,TGTGCCAGCCGGGGACAGGTTCGCAATCAGCCCCAGCATTTT,CASRGQVRNQPQHF
TRBV10-3,-,TRBJ1-1,-,TGTGCCATCAGTGAGAGGCAGGGCCACACTGAAGCTTTCTTT,CAISERQGHTEAFF
TRBV9,-,TRBJ1-1,-,TGTGCCAGCAAGAACACAGGGAACACTGAAGCTTTCTTT,CASKNTGNTEAFF
TRBV30,-,TRBJ1-2,-,TGTGCCTGGAGTGTATTGAGGGGCTACACCTTC,CAWSVLRGYTF
TRBV12-5,-,TRBJ2-7,-,TGTGCTAGTGGTAAGGGAGCTCTTGGCGAGCAGTACTTC,CASGKGALGEQYF
TRBV20-1,TRBD2,TRBJ2-1,-,TGCAGTGCTAGTTCTGCTAGCGGGGGGGTAATGAGGAATGAGCAGTTCTTC,CSASSASGGVMRNEQFF
TRBV7-2,-,TRBJ2-1,-,TGTGCCAGCAGCTTAGTTAGTTATGAGCAGTTCTTC,CASSLVSYEQFF
TRBV7-2,TRBD1,TRBJ1-1,-,TGTGCCAGCAGCCCGTGGGACAGGGCGAACACTGAAGCTTTCTTT,CASSPWDRANTEAFF
TRBV9,-,TRBJ1-4,-,TGTGCCAGCAGCGTTTCGGGGGTAGAAGAAAAACTGTTTTTT,CASSVSGVEEKLFF
TRBV6-5,TRBD1,TRBJ2-7,-,TGTGCCAGCAGTTTCCCCGCCGGGACAGGGACCTACGAGCAGTACTTC,CASSFPAGTGTYEQYF
TRBV9,-,TRBJ2-7,-,TGTGCCAGCAGCGTAGGGGGGGACGGTTCCTACGAGCAGTACTTC,CASSVGGDGSYEQYF
TRBV30,-,TRBJ1-5,-,TGTGCCTGGAGTGTAACACGCAATCAGCCCCAGCATTTT,CAWSVTRNQPQHF
TRBV11-3,TRBD1,TRBJ2-2,few,TGTGCCAGCAGCGCCCAACAGGGGAGCACCGGGGAGCTGTTTTTT,CASSAQQGSTGELFF
TRBV30,-,TRBJ1-3,-,TGTGCCTGGAGTACCGGGGTTTCTGGAAACACCATATATTTT,CAWSTGVSGNTIYF
TRBV5-4,TRBD1,TRBJ1-1,-,TGTGCCAGCCGCCGGGACAGGGCCAGGGGCACTGAAGCTTTCTTT,CASRRDRARGTEAFF